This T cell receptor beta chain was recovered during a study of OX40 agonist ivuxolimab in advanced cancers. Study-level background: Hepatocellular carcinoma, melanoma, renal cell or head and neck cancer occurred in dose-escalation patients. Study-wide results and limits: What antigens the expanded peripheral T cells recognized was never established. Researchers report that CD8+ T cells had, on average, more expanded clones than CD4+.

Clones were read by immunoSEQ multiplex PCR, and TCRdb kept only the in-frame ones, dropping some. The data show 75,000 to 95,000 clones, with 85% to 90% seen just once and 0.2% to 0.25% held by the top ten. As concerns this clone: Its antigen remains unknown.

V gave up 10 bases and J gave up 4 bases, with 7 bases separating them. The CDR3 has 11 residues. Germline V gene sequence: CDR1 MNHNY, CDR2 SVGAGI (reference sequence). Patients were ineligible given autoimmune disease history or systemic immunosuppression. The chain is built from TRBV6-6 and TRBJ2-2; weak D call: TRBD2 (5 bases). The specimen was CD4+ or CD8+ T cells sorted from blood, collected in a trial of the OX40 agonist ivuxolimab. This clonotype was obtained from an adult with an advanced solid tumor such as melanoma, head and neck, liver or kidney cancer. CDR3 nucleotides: TGTGCCATTAGCGTCACCGGGGAGCTGTTTTTT. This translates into CAISVTGELFF.